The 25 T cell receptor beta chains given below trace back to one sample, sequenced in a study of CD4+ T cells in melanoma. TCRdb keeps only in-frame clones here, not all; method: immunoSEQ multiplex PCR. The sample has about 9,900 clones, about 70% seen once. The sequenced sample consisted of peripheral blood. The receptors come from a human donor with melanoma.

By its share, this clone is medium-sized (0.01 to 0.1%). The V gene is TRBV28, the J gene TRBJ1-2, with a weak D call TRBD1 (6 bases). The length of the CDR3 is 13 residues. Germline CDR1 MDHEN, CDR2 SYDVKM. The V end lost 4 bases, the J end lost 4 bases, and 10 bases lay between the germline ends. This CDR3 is CASSSGQTYGYTF. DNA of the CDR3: TGTGCCAGCAGTTCCGGACAGACCTATGGCTACACCTTC.

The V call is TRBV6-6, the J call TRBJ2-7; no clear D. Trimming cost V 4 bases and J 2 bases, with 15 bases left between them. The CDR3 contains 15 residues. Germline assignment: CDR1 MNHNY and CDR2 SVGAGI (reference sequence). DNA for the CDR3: TGTGCCAGCAGTTCGTATCTAGGGAACACCTACGAGCAGTACTTC. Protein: CASSSYLGNTYEQYF.

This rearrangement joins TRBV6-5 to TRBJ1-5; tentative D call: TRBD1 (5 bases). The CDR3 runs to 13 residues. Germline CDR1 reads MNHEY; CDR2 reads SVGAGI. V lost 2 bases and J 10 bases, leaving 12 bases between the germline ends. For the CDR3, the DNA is TGTGCCAGCAGTTACGGAAGGGGTTTTCCCCAGCATTTT. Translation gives CASSYGRGFPQHF.

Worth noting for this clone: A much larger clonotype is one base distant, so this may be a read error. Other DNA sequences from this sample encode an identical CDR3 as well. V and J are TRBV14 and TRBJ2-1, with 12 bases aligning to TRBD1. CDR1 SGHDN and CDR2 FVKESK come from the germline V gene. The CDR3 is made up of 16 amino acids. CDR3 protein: CASSPGTGGYYNEQFF. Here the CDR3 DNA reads TGCGCCAGCAGCCCGGGGACAGGGGGCTACTACAATGAGCAGTTCTTC.

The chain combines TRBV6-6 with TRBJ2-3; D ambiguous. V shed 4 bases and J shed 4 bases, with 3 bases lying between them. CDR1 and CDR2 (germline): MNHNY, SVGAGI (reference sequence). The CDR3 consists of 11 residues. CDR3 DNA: TGTGCCAGCAGTTTTTCAGATACGCAGTATTTT. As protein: CASSFSDTQYF.

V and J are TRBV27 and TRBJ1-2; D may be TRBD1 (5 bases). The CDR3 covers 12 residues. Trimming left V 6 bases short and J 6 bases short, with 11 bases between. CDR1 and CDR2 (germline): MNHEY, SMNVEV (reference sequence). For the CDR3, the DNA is TGTGCCAGCAGGAGTTGGGGGAATGGCTACACCTTC. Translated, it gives CASRSWGNGYTF.

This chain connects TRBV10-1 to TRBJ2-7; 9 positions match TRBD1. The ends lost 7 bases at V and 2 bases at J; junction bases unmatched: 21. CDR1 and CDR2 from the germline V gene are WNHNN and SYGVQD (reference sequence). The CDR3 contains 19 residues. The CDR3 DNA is TGCGCCAGCAATCTGTTCTACGGGACAGGGTTTCACCCGACCTACGAGCAGTACTTC. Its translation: CASNLFYGTGFHPTYEQYF.

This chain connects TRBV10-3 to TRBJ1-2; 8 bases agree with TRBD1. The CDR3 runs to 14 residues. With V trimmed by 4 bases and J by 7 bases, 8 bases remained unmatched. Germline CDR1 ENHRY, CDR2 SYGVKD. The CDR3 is CAISVTQGALGYTF. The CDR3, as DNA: TGTGCCATCAGTGTCACGCAGGGGGCGCTTGGCTACACCTTC.

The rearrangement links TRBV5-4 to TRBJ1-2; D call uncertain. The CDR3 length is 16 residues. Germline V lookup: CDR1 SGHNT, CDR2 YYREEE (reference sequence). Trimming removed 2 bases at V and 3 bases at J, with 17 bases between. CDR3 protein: CASSFSVRPADYGYTF. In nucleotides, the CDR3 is TGTGCCAGCAGCTTTTCAGTTAGGCCGGCGGACTATGGCTACACCTTC.

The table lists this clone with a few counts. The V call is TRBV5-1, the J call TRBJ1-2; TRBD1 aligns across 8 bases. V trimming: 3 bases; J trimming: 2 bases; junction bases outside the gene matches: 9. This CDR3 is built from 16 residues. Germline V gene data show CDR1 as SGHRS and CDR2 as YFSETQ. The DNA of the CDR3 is TGCGCCAGCAGCTCGGAGACAGGGGCCCTGAACTATGGCTACACCTTC. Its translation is CASSSETGALNYGYTF.

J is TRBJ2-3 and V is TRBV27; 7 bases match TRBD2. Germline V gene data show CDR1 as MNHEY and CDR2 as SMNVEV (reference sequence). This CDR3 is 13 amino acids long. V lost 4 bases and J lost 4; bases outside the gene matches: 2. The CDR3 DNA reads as TGTGCCAGCAGTTGGGGGGGGGCAGATACGCAGTATTTT. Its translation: CASSWGGADTQYF.

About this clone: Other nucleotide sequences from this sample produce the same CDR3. CDR3 sequence: CAWRQGANTEAFF. CDR3 sequence (DNA): TGTGCCTGGCGGCAGGGAGCTAACACTGAAGCTTTCTTT. V and J are TRBV30 and TRBJ1-1, with TRBD1 as a possible D gene (5 bases). The CDR3 is 13 residues long. The germline V gene has CDR1 GTSNPN and CDR2 SVGIG (reference sequence). V shed 5 bases and J shed 2 bases, with 12 bases lying between them. The full variable domain, in which reference TRBV30 and TRBJ1-1 provide the parts outside the CDR3, is SQTIHQWPATLVQPVGSPLSLECTVEGTSNPNLYWYRQAAGRGLQLLFYSVGIGQISSEVPQNLSASRPQDRQFILSSKKLLLSDSGFYLCAWRQGANTEAFFGQGTRLTVV.

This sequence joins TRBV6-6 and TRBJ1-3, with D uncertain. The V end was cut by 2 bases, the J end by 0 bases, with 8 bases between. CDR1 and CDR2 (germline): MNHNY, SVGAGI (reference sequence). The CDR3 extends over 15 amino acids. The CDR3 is CASSYMGDSGNTIYF. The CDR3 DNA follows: TGTGCCAGCAGTTACATGGGAGACTCTGGAAACACCATATATTTT.

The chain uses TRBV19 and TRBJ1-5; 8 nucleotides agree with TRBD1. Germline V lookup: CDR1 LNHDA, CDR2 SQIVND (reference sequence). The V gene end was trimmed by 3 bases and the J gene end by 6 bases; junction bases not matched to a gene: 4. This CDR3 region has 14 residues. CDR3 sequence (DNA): TGTGCCAGTAGTATGGCAGGGGGCTCTCAGCCCCAGCATTTT. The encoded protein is CASSMAGGSQPQHF. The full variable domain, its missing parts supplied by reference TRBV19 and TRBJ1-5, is DGGITQSPKYLFRKEGQNVTLSCEQNLNHDAMYWYRQDPGQGLRLIYYSQIVNDFQKGDIAEGYSVSREKKESFPLTVTSAQKNPTAFYLCASSMAGGSQPQHFGDGTRLSIL.

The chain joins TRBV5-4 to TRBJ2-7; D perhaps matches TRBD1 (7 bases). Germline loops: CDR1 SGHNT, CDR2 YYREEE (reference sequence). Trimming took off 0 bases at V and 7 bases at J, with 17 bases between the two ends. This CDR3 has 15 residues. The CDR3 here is CASSLVGGGADEQYF. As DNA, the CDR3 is TGTGCCAGCAGCTTGGTCGGAGGGGGCGCAGATGAGCAGTACTTC.

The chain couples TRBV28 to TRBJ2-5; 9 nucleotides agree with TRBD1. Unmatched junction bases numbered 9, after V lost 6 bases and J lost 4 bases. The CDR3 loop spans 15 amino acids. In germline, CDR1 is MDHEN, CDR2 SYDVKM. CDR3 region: CASSLKQGAGETQYF. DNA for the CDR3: TGTGCCAGCAGCCTAAAACAGGGGGCCGGAGAGACCCAGTACTTC.

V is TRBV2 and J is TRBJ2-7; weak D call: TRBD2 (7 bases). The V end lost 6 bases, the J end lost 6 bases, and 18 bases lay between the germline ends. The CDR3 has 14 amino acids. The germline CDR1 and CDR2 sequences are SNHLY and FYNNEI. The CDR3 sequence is CASRATRGGGEQYF. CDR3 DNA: TGTGCCAGCAGGGCGACCCGAGGGGGGGGCGAGCAGTACTTC.

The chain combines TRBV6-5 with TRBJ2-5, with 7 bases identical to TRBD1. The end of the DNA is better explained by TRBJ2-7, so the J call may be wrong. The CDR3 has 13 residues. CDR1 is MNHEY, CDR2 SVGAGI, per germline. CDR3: CASSSSGGYEQYF. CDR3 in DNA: TGTGCCAGCAGTTCTTCAGGGGGCTACGAGCAGTACTTC.

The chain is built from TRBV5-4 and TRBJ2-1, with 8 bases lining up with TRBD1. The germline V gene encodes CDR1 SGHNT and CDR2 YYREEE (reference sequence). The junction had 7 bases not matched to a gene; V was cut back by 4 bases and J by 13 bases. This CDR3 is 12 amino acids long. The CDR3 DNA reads TGTGCCAGCAGCGTGCAGGGGGCTCGTCAGTTCTTC. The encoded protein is CASSVQGARQFF.

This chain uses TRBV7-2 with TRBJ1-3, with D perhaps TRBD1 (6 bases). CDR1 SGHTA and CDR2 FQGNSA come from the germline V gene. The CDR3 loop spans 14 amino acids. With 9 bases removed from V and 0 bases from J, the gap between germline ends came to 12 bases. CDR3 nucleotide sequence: TGTGCCAGTGCCGGGACACTCTCTGGAAACACCATATATTTT. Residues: CASAGTLSGNTIYF.

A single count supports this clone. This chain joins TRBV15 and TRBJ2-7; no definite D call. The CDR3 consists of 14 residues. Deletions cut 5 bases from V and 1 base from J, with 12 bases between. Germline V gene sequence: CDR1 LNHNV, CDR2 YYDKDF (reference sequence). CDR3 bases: TGTGCCACCAGCGCCCGAGCTACGTCCTACGAGCAGTACTTC. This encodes CATSARATSYEQYF.

The CDR3: CASSLATGGAGFYEQFF. The DNA of the CDR3 is TGTGCCAGCAGCTTAGCGACAGGGGGCGCCGGTTTTTATGAGCAGTTCTTC. This chain connects TRBV11-1 to TRBJ2-1; 10 nucleotides match TRBD1. Germline loops: CDR1 SGHAT, CDR2 FQDESV (reference sequence). The CDR3 is 17 residues long. V lost 0 bases, J lost 8 bases, and 10 bases stayed unmatched.

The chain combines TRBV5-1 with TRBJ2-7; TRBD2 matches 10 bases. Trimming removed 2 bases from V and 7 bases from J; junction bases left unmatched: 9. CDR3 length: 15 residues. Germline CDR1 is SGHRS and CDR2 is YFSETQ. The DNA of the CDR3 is TGCGCCAGCAGCTTAAGTCTAGCGGGGGCTCTGGAGCAGTACTTC. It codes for CASSLSLAGALEQYF.

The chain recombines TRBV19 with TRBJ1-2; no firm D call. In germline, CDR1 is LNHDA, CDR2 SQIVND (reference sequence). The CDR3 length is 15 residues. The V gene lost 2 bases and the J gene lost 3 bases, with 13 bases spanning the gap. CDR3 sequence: CASSITGDNYYGYTF. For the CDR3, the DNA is TGTGCCAGTAGTATAACGGGAGATAATTACTATGGCTACACCTTC.

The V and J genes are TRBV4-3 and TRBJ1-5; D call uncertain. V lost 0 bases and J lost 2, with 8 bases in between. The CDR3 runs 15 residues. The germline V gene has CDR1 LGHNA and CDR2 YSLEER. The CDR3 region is CASSQEAPGNQPQHF. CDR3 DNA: TGCGCCAGCAGCCAAGAGGCGCCGGGCAATCAGCCCCAGCATTTT.